Below are 19 T cell receptor beta chains sequenced from a single sample in a study of T cell changes during pregnancy in multiple sclerosis. Produced via immunoSEQ multiplex PCR; TCRdb's table is partial and in-frame only. The table has about 130,000 clones, 95% to 98% seen once. Sample: peripheral blood, taken after pregnancy. These receptors originate from a female donor with multiple sclerosis, enrolled in a pregnancy study.

The chain recombines TRBV5-4 with TRBJ2-7, with D maybe TRBD2 (6 bases). Germline CDR1 reads SGHNT; CDR2 reads YYREEE (reference sequence). V lost 2 bases and J 4 bases, leaving 10 bases between the germline ends. CDR3 length: 13 residues. Written as DNA, the CDR3 is TGTGCCAGCAGCTTCCCTGGGGGGTACGAGCAGTACTTC. Translation gives CASSFPGGYEQYF.

V and J are TRBV6-1 and TRBJ2-7; D is uncertain. Per the germline V gene, CDR1 is MNHNS and CDR2 is SASEGT. The CDR3 extends over 14 amino acids. Trimming left V 6 bases short and J 3 bases short, with 15 bases between. The CDR3 DNA reads as TGTGCCAGCAGACTGACGGGTTCCTTCTACGAGCAGTACTTC. As protein: CASRLTGSFYEQYF.

This rearrangement joins TRBV4-2 to TRBJ1-5, with 9 bases lining up with TRBD1. Unmatched junction bases numbered 6, after V lost 2 bases and J lost 4 bases. Germline V gene sequence: CDR1 LGHNA, CDR2 YNFKEQ. The CDR3 is 16 amino acids. The CDR3 sequence: CASSQYNGQGNQPQHF. For the CDR3, the DNA is TGTGCCAGCAGCCAATATAACGGACAGGGGAATCAGCCCCAGCATTTT.

The rearrangement links TRBV4-3 to TRBJ2-7; TRBD2 agrees at 11 bases. Germline CDR1 is LGHNA and CDR2 is YSLEER. This CDR3 spans 15 amino acids. With V trimmed by 0 bases and J by 3 bases, 1 base remained unmatched. CDR3 sequence: CASSQDTSGGYEQYF. The CDR3 DNA follows: TGCGCCAGCAGCCAAGATACTAGCGGGGGCTACGAGCAGTACTTC.

The chain combines TRBV27 with TRBJ2-1; D uncertain. V was clipped by 6 bases and J by 6 bases, with 18 bases between them. Germline loops: CDR1 MNHEY, CDR2 SMNVEV (reference sequence). The CDR3 extends over 15 amino acids. CDR3 loop: CASSLSTDSGNEQFF. The CDR3 DNA follows: TGTGCCAGCAGCCTGAGCACTGATTCGGGCAATGAGCAGTTCTTC.

This CDR3 reads CASSQVGSGSVTDTQYF. As DNA, the CDR3 is TGCGCCAGCAGCCAAGTGGGTAGCGGGAGTGTCACAGATACGCAGTATTTT. This sequence joins TRBV4-3 and TRBJ2-3, with 9 bases fitting TRBD2. Trimming cost V 1 base and J 2 bases; bases outside gene matches: 7. The CDR3 consists of 17 residues. Germline CDR1 LGHNA, CDR2 YSLEER.

The chain uses TRBV5-4 and TRBJ2-7; tentative D call: TRBD2 (7 bases). Germline-derived CDR1 and CDR2 are SGHNT and YYREEE (reference sequence). V lost 1 base and J lost 6, with 14 bases in between. The CDR3 has 14 amino acids. CDR3 DNA: TGTGCCAGCAGCTTGAACGGGGGCGGGAGCGAGCAGTACTTC. Amino acids: CASSLNGGGSEQYF.

The chain is built from TRBV18 and TRBJ2-7, with a tentative D call TRBD2 (6 bases). The CDR3 has 13 amino acids. Germline lookup yields CDR1 KGHSH and CDR2 LQKENI. V was trimmed by 1 base and J by 5 bases, leaving 9 bases between them. CDR3 residues: CASSPRGGNEQYF. CDR3 bases: TGTGCCAGCTCACCACGGGGCGGGAACGAGCAGTACTTC.

The chain links TRBV18 to TRBJ2-3; a possible D gene is TRBD2 (6 bases). The length of the CDR3 is 13 residues. Germline V gives CDR1 KGHSH, CDR2 LQKENI. Trimming took 4 bases from V and 10 from J, leaving 15 bases between them. The DNA of the CDR3 is TGTGCCAGCTCACACGGAGGGTGGGCGGCGCAGTATTTT. The encoded protein is CASSHGGWAAQYF.

A word on this clone: Relative to the germline gene, one junction end is altered; a read error may explain this. The genes are TRBV7-7 and TRBJ2-3, with 8 bases matching TRBD2. The CDR3 consists of 16 residues. Germline CDR1 and CDR2: SSHAT and FNYEAQ (reference sequence). CDR3 residues: CASSAARAGGTDTQYF. The CDR3 DNA follows: TGTGCTAGCAGCGCCGCGCGAGCGGGAGGCACAGATACGCAGTATTTT.

V usage is TRBV4-3 and J usage is TRBJ2-7, with 10 nucleotides matching TRBD2. Germline CDR1 LGHNA, CDR2 YSLEER. The V gene end was trimmed by 0 bases and the J gene end by 3 bases; junction bases not matched to a gene: 11. The CDR3 has 18 amino acids. The CDR3 here is CASSQDRVSGRAVYEQYF. In DNA form, the CDR3 reads TGCGCCAGCAGCCAAGATCGTGTGAGCGGGAGGGCCGTCTACGAGCAGTACTTC.

As for this clone: Other DNA sequences in this sample translate to the same CDR3. The chain uses TRBV6-1 and TRBJ1-5, with D possibly TRBD1 on 6 matching bases. The ends were cut back, 3 bases at V and 2 bases at J, with 11 bases in the middle. This CDR3 spans 15 amino acids. The germline CDR1 and CDR2 sequences are MNHNS and SASEGT. The CDR3: CASSEASGGNQPQHF. In DNA, the CDR3 is TGTGCCAGCAGTGAGGCGTCAGGGGGCAATCAGCCCCAGCATTTT.

The chain joins TRBV7-2 to TRBJ1-5; possible D gene TRBD1, 6 bases. The CDR3 loop spans 15 amino acids. CDR1 SGHTA and CDR2 FQGNSA come from the germline V gene. V lost 5 bases to trimming and J lost 3 bases, with 14 bases between them. This chain's CDR3 is CASSRIGGPNQPQHF. DNA for the CDR3: TGTGCCAGCAGCCGAATCGGGGGGCCCAATCAGCCCCAGCATTTT.

The chain has TRBV9 and TRBJ2-2, with 10 positions matching TRBD1. V lost 3 bases and J lost 1; bases outside the gene matches: 12. Per the germline V gene, CDR1 is SGDLS and CDR2 is YYNGEE. The CDR3 runs to 19 residues. CDR3 sequence (DNA): TGTGCCAGCAGCGCAACCTCAAAGGACAGGGGGTGGAACACCGGGGAGCTGTTTTTT. Encoded protein: CASSATSKDRGWNTGELFF.

The chain has TRBV30 and TRBJ2-1; 7 nucleotides match TRBD2. Losses at the gene ends were 3 bases for V and 3 bases for J; bases not matched to a gene: 8. The CDR3 has 15 residues. Germline CDR1 is GTSNPN and CDR2 is SVGIG (reference sequence). The CDR3 DNA reads TGTGCCTGGAGGGGCCCTTGGGGGGGCTACAATGAGCAGTTCTTC. Residues: CAWRGPWGGYNEQFF.

The rearrangement uses TRBV11-3 and TRBJ2-2, with 11 bases that match TRBD2. This CDR3 is built from 16 residues. Germline V gives CDR1 SGHNT, CDR2 YENEEA. V lost 5 bases to trimming and J lost 1 base; unmatched junction nucleotides: 3. CDR3 residues: CASSPGLAGNTGELFF. The CDR3 DNA is TGTGCCAGCAGCCCAGGACTAGCGGGGAACACCGGGGAGCTGTTTTTT.

The V and J genes are TRBV5-4 and TRBJ2-3; D is perhaps TRBD2 (5 bases). The V end was cut by 4 bases, the J end by 2 bases, with 14 bases between. This CDR3 has 15 residues. In germline, CDR1 is SGHNT, CDR2 YYREEE (reference sequence). The CDR3 spells CASSPAPGITDTQYF. The CDR3 coding sequence is TGTGCCAGCAGCCCGGCCCCCGGGATCACAGATACGCAGTATTTT.

The V call is TRBV29-1, the J call TRBJ1-1; tentative D call: TRBD1 (5 bases). Germline-derived CDR1 and CDR2 are SQVTM and ANQGSEA. V was cut by 5 bases and J by 3 bases, with 10 bases left in between. There are 12 residues in the CDR3. CDR3 sequence: CSVRQGYTEAFF. The DNA of the CDR3 is TGCAGCGTTCGCCAGGGTTACACTGAAGCTTTCTTT. Full variable domain (rest looked up from reference TRBV29-1 and TRBJ1-1): SAVISQKPSRDICQRGTSLTIQCQVDSQVTMMFWYRQQPGQSLTLIATANQGSEATYESGFVIDKFPISRPNLTFSTLTVSNMSPEDSSIYLCSVRQGYTEAFFGQGTRLTVV.

For the CDR3, the DNA is TGTGCCAGCAGCGCCGGGACTAGCCTGGATGAGCAGTTCTTC. It encodes CASSAGTSLDEQFF. The rearrangement joins TRBV7-8 to TRBJ2-1; TRBD2 aligns across 9 bases. From germline, CDR1 is SGHVS and CDR2 FQNEAQ. CDR3 length equals 14 residues. Losses at the gene ends were 5 bases for V and 8 bases for J; bases not matched to a gene: 7.